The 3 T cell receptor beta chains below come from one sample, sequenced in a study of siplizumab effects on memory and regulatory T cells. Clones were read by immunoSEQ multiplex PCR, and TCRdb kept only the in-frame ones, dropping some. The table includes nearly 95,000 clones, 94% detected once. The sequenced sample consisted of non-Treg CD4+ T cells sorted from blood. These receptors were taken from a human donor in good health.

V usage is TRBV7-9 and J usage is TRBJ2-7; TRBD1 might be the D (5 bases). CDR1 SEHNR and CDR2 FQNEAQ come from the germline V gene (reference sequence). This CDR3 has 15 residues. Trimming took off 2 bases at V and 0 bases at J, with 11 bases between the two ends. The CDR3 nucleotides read TGTGCCAGCAGCTTAAGGCGGACAAGCTCCTACGAGCAGTACTTC. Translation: CASSLRRTSSYEQYF.

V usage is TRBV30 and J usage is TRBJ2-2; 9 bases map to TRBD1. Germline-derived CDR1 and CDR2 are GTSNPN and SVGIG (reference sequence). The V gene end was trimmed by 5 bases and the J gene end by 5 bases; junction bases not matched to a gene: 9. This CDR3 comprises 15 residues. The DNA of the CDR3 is TGTGCCTGGGAGACCGGGACAGGGTCGACCGGGGAGCTGTTTTTT. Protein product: CAWETGTGSTGELFF.

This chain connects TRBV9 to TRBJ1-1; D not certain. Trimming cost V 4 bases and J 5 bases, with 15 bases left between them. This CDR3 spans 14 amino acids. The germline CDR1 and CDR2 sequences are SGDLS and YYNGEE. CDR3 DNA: TGTGCCAGCAGCCCCCACGGTGGTTGGACTGAAGCTTTCTTT. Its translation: CASSPHGGWTEAFF.